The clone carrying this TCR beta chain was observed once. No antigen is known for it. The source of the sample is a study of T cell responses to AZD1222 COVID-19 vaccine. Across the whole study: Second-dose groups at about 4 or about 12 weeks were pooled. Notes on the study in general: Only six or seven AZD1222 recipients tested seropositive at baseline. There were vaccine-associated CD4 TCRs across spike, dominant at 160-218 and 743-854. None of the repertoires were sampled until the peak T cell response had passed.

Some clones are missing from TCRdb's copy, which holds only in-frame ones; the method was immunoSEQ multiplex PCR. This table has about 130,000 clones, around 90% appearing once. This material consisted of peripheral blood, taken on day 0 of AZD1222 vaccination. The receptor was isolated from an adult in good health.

The CDR3 spells CAWKVPSGNTIYF. The CDR3, as DNA: TGTGCCTGGAAGGTACCATCAGGAAACACCATATATTTT. The chain couples TRBV30 to TRBJ1-3, with D unresolved. CDR3 length: 13 residues. Per germline, CDR1 GTSNPN and CDR2 SVGIG (reference sequence). V was clipped by 4 bases and J by 4 bases, with 11 bases between them.